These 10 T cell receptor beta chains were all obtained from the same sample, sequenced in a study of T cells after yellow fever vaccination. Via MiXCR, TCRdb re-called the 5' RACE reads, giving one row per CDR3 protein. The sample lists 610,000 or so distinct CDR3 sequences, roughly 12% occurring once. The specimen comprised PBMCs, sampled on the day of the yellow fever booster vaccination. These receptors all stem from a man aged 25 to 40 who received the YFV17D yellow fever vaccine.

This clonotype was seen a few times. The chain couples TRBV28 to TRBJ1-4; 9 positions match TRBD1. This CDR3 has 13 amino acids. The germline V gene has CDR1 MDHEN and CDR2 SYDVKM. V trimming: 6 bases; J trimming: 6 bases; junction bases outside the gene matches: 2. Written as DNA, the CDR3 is TGTGCCAGCAGGACAGGGGGAGATGAAAAACTGTTTTTT. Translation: CASRTGGDEKLFF.

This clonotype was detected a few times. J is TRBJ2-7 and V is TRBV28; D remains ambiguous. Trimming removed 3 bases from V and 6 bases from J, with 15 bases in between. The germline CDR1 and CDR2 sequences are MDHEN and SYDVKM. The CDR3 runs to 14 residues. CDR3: CASSLGSPKTEQYF. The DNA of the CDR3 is TGTGCCAGCAGTTTGGGGTCCCCAAAAACCGAGCAGTACTTC. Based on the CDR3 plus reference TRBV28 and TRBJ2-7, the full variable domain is DVKVTQSSRYLVKRTGEKVFLECVQDMDHENMFWYRQDPGLGLRLIYFSYDVKMKEKGDIPEGYSVSREKKERFSLILESASTNQTSMYLCASSLGSPKTEQYFGPGTRLTVT.

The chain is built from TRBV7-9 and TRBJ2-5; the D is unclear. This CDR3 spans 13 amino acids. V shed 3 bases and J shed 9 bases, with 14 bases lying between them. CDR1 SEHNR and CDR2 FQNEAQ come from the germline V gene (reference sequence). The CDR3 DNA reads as TGTGCCAGCAGCTTCTTTCTTCTCGAGGCCCAGTACTTC. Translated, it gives CASSFFLLEAQYF.

CDR3 loop: CASSTPGVGELFF. The CDR3 bases are TGCGCCAGCAGCACCCCGGGTGTCGGGGAGCTGTTTTTT. J is TRBJ2-2 and V is TRBV5-1; D is ambiguous. The CDR3 covers 13 residues. Deletions cut 4 bases from V and 7 bases from J, with 11 bases between. The V gene's germline CDR1 is SGHRS and CDR2 YFSETQ.

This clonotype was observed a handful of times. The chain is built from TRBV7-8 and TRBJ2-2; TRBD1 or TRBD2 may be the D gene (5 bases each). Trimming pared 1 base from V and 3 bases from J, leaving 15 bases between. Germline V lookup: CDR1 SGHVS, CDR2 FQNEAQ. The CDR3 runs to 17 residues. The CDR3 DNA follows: TGTGCCAGCAGCTTAGACCCGAAGGTGGGGGACACCGGGGAGCTGTTTTTT. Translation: CASSLDPKVGDTGELFF. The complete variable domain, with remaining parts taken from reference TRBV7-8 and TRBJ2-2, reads GAGVSQSPRYKVAKRGQDVALRCDPISGHVSLFWYQQALGQGPEFLTYFQNEAQLDKSGLPSDRFFAERPEGSVSTLKIQRTQQEDSAVYLCASSLDPKVGDTGELFFGEGSRLTVL.

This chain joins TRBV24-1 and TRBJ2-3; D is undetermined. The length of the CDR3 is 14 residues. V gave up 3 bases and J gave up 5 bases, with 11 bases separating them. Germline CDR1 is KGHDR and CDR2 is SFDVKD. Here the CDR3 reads CATSDHRPGDTQYF. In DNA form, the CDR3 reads TGTGCCACCAGTGATCACAGACCTGGAGATACGCAGTATTTT.

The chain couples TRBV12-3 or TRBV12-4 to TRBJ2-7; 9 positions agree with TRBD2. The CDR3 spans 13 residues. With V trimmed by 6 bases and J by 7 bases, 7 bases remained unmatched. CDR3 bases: TGTGCCAGCAGGGCGGGAGGGCCTCAAGAGCAGTACTTC. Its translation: CASRAGGPQEQYF.

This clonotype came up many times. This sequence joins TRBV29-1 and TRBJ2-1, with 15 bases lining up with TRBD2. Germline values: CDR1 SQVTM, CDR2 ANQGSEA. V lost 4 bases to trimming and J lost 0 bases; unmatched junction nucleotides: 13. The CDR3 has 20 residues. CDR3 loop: CSVVGTPGTSGRSSYNEQFF. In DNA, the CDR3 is TGCAGCGTTGTAGGGACACCCGGGACTAGCGGGAGGAGCTCCTACAATGAGCAGTTCTTC.

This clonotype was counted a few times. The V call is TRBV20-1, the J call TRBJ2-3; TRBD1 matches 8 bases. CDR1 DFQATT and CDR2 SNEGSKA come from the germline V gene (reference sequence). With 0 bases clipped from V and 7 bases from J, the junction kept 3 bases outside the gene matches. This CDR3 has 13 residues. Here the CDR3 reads CSARDGQGNTQYF. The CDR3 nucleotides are TGCAGTGCTAGAGACGGACAGGGAAATACGCAGTATTTT.

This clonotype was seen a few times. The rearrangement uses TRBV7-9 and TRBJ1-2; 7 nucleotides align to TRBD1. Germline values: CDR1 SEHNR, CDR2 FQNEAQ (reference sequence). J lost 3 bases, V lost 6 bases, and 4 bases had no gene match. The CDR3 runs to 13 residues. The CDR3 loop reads CASRPTGHYGYTF. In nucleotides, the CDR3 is TGTGCCAGCAGGCCGACAGGGCACTATGGCTACACCTTC.